The T cell receptor beta chain under discussion was sequenced for a study of blood T cell repertoires in COVID-19. Study-level information: COVID-19 samples collected from the United States, Italy and Spain covered acute and convalescent phases.

This clone was counted only a few times. The table came from immunoSEQ multiplex PCR; TCRdb's copy has only in-frame clones and leaves some out. Of 80,000 to 100,000 clones detected, 75% to 85% appear once; the ten largest clones hold less than 25%. The source of this sequence is a man in his 70s with acute or convalescent COVID-19. Sequencing was done on a sample of peripheral blood.

CDR3 sequence reads: CASSGRNEKLFF. CDR3 nucleotide sequence: TGTGCCAGCAGTGGCAGAAATGAAAAACTGTTTTTT. This chain connects TRBV2 to TRBJ1-4; D uncertain. The CDR3 runs to 12 residues. CDR1 and CDR2 from the germline V gene are SNHLY and FYNNEI. V was pared by 4 bases and J by 5 bases, with 5 bases between.